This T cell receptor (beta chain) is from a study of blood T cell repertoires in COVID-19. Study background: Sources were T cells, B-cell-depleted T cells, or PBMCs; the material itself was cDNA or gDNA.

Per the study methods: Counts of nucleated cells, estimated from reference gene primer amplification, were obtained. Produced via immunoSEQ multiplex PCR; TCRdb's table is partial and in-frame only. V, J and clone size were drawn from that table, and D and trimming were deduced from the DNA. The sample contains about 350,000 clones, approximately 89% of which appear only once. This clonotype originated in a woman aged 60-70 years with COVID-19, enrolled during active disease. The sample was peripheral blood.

CDR3 loop: CASSQGPTGYHEQYF. The CDR3 bases are TGCGCCAGCAGCCAAGGACCGACAGGGTACCACGAGCAGTACTTC. The rearrangement links TRBV4-1 to TRBJ2-7; 7 bases match TRBD1. The CDR3 length is 15 residues. The V and J ends lost 1 base and 5 bases, in that order; junction bases with no gene match: 8. Germline assignment: CDR1 MGHRA and CDR2 YSYEKL.